These 14 T cell receptor beta chains share one sample of origin, sequenced in a study of blood T cell repertoires in COVID-19. Sequencing was performed with immunoSEQ multiplex PCR; in TCRdb, only in-frame clones are kept and a portion is missing. Among under 350,000 clones, 80% to 90% were seen once, and the ten largest hold approximately 11%. The sequenced material came from peripheral blood. These receptors were collected from a woman in her seventies with acute or convalescent COVID-19.

This clone occurred a few times. The chain links TRBV9 to TRBJ1-3; D unclear. The germline V and J ends were trimmed by 0 bases and 7 bases, with 8 bases remaining between them. Germline V gene sequence: CDR1 SGDLS, CDR2 YYNGEE. The CDR3 covers 13 residues. The CDR3 nucleotides are TGTGCCAGCAGCGTAGGCCAGTCGAACACCATATATTTT. It yields the protein CASSVGQSNTIYF. Looking up the rest from reference TRBV9 and TRBJ1-3 gives the full variable domain: DSGVTQTPKHLITATGQRVTLRCSPRSGDLSVYWYQQSLDQGLQFLIQYYNGEERAKGNILERFSAQQFPDLHSELNLSSLELGDSALYFCASSVGQSNTIYFGEGSWLTVV.

The V call is TRBV27, the J call TRBJ2-1, with 9 bases fitting TRBD2. The V gene's germline CDR1 is MNHEY and CDR2 SMNVEV (reference sequence). This CDR3 is built from 15 residues. Trimming at V came to 6 bases and at J to 5 bases, leaving 8 bases not matched to a gene. CDR3 nucleotides: TGTGCCAGCAGCCCAGAGCGGGGGGCAGACAATGAGCAGTTCTTC. Amino acid sequence: CASSPERGADNEQFF.

The gene calls are TRBV29-1 and TRBJ1-1; the D is unclear. V lost 6 bases and J 2 bases, leaving 4 bases between the germline ends. CDR1 is SQVTM and CDR2 is ANQGSEA in the germline V gene. The CDR3 covers 10 residues. CDR3 in amino acids: CSVANTEAFF. The CDR3 coding sequence is TGCAGCGTGGCCAACACTGAAGCTTTCTTT.

This sequence joins TRBV5-6 and TRBJ1-1, with D perhaps TRBD1 (6 bases). Per the germline V gene, CDR1 is SGHDT and CDR2 is YYEEEE. Trimming stripped 2 bases from V and 4 bases from J, with 12 bases between. There are 14 residues in the CDR3. CDR3: CASSFQTRGTEAFF. CDR3 nucleotides: TGTGCCAGCAGCTTCCAAACCAGGGGCACTGAAGCTTTCTTT.

The chain joins TRBV7-8 to TRBJ2-7; 7 bases fit TRBD1. The V and J ends lost 5 bases and 4 bases, in that order; junction bases with no gene match: 5. The CDR3 is made up of 13 amino acids. The germline V gene has CDR1 SGHVS and CDR2 FQNEAQ. CDR3 loop: CASSVLRGYEQYF. The CDR3 coding sequence is TGTGCCAGCAGCGTCCTCAGGGGGTACGAGCAGTACTTC.

This chain joins TRBV6-2 or TRBV6-3 and TRBJ1-1; no clear D. The CDR3 consists of 13 residues. V was clipped by 4 bases and J by 3 bases, with 9 bases between them. CDR1 and CDR2 (germline): MNHEY, SVGEGT. DNA of the CDR3: TGTGCCAGCAGTTCCCCCGTATACACTGAAGCTTTCTTT. Translated: CASSSPVYTEAFF.

The chain links TRBV13 to TRBJ2-3, with a possible D match to TRBD2 (6 bases). V dropped 7 bases and J dropped 6 bases, with 20 bases sitting between them. The CDR3 is made up of 15 amino acids. CDR1 and CDR2 from the germline V gene are PRHDT and FYEKMQ (reference sequence). The CDR3 region has the DNA TGTGCCAGCATCGAGGGCGGGGCTGGGTTGGATACGCAGTATTTT. This translates into CASIEGGAGLDTQYF.

This clone turned up a few times. J is TRBJ2-1 and V is TRBV29-1, with D perhaps matching TRBD2 (6 bases). Germline lookup yields CDR1 SQVTM and CDR2 ANQGSEA. The CDR3 totals 15 residues. Trimming left V 1 base short and J 8 bases short, with 18 bases between. The CDR3, as DNA: TGCAGCGTTGAAGGAGCCTGGGGGGTAAGGGATGAGCAGTTCTTC. It is translated as CSVEGAWGVRDEQFF.

V usage is TRBV6-1 and J usage is TRBJ1-2, with 8 bases matching TRBD1. With V trimmed by 3 bases and J by 5 bases, 8 bases remained unmatched. Germline CDR1 reads MNHNS; CDR2 reads SASEGT. The CDR3 totals 15 residues. The CDR3 reads CASSDKGTGDYGYTF. The CDR3 DNA sequence: TGTGCCAGCAGTGACAAGGGGACAGGAGATTATGGCTACACCTTC.

The chain recombines TRBV5-1 with TRBJ1-4; D is unclear. CDR1 and CDR2 (germline): SGHRS, YFSETQ. The CDR3 spans 14 residues. V was pared by 4 bases and J by 4 bases, with 11 bases between. CDR3 region: CASSPSGLNEKLFF. The CDR3 coding sequence is TGCGCCAGCAGCCCATCAGGCCTTAATGAAAAACTGTTTTTT.

V usage is TRBV7-9 and J usage is TRBJ1-2; the match to TRBD1 covers 7 bases. V lost 5 bases to trimming and J lost 6 bases; unmatched junction nucleotides: 9. Germline V CDR1 and CDR2: SEHNR, FQNEAQ (reference sequence). The CDR3 is made up of 14 amino acids. The CDR3 loop reads CASSPGTASHGYTF. CDR3 in DNA: TGTGCCAGCAGCCCTGGGACAGCCTCCCATGGCTACACCTTC.

This clone has only a few counts. The chain combines TRBV2 with TRBJ1-5; 10 nucleotides align to TRBD1. The CDR3 contains 14 residues. V dropped 8 bases and J dropped 9; count of bases not matched to a gene: 10. Per the germline V gene, CDR1 is SNHLY and CDR2 is FYNNEI. CDR3 sequence reads: CASERTGGRGPQHF. The CDR3 nucleotides read TGTGCCAGCGAGAGGACAGGGGGTCGTGGGCCCCAGCATTTT.

The chain recombines TRBV7-9 with TRBJ2-3; 7 bases are shared with TRBD1. Germline values: CDR1 SEHNR, CDR2 FQNEAQ (reference sequence). V gave up 5 bases and J gave up 3 bases; unmatched junction bases: 5. CDR3 length equals 14 residues. CDR3 amino acids: CASSRQGITDTQYF. The CDR3 coding sequence is TGTGCCAGCAGCAGACAGGGCATAACAGATACGCAGTATTTT. Full variable domain (rest looked up from reference TRBV7-9 and TRBJ2-3): DTGVSQNPRHKITKRGQNVTFRCDPISEHNRLYWYRQTLGQGPEFLTYFQNEAQLEKSRLLSDRFSAERPKGSFSTLEIQRTEQGDSAMYLCASSRQGITDTQYFGPGTRLTVL.

This chain connects TRBV7-9 to TRBJ2-3; D possibly corresponds to TRBD2 (6 bases). Germline V gene sequence: CDR1 SEHNR, CDR2 FQNEAQ (reference sequence). V lost 7 bases and J 4 bases, leaving 18 bases between the germline ends. CDR3 length: 15 residues. The CDR3 region is CASTFFRGFPDTQYF. DNA for the CDR3: TGTGCCAGCACTTTCTTTCGGGGGTTTCCAGATACGCAGTATTTT.